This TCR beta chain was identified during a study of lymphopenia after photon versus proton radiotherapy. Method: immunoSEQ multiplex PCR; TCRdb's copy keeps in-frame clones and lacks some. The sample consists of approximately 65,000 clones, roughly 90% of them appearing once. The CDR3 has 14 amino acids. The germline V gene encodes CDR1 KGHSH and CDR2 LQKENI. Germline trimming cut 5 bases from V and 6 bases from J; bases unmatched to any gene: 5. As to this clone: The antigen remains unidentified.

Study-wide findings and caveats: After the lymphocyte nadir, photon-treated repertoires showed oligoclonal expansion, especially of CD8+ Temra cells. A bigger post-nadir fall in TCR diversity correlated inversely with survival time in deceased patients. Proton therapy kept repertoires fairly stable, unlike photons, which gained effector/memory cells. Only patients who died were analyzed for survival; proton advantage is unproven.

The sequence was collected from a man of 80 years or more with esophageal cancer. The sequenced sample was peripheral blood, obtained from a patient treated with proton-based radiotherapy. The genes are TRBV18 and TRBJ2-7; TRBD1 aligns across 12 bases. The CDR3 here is CASSSGDRGREQYF. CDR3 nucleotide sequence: TGTGCCAGCTCATCTGGGGACAGGGGGCGCGAGCAGTACTTC.